This T cell receptor (beta chain) was identified during a study of early T cells in non-severe SARS-CoV-2 infection. TCRdb fed the 5' RACE reads into MiXCR, producing one record per CDR3 protein. The sample lists about 60,000 distinct CDR3 sequences, 18% seen once, with about 8.4% in the top ten. This clonotype was seen at least ten times. The CDR3 is 11 residues long. Germline loops: CDR1 MNHEY, CDR2 SVGEGT. V was trimmed by 6 bases and J by 4 bases, leaving 4 bases between them. The TCR was taken from an adult who was a healthcare worker with PCR-confirmed SARS-CoV-2 infection or an uninfected control (not recorded which). The rearrangement joins TRBV6-2 or TRBV6-3 to TRBJ2-1; no clear D. The input for sequencing was whole blood, taken at baseline. The CDR3 sequence is CASSLYNEQFF. The CDR3 DNA sequence: TGTGCCAGCAGCCTATACAATGAGCAGTTCTTC.